One and the same sample provided the 6 T cell receptor beta chains below, sequenced in a study of T-cell reconstitution after alpha-beta-depleted transplantation in children. Unique molecular identifiers featured in how the TCRbeta library was prepared. Each CDR3 protein is one row after TCRdb ran MiXCR on the PCR reads. The sample records hundreds of thousands of distinct CDR3 sequences, approximately 15% being singletons. The specimen comprised PBMCs, mostly from graft donor cells, sampled 360 days after TCRalphabeta/CD19-depleted stem cell transplant. The receptors originated from a male patient under 18 who had a stem cell transplant for acute lymphoblastic leukemia, so the T cells may come from the graft donor.

This chain links TRBV30 with TRBJ2-2, with D possibly being TRBD1 (8 bases). V lost 2 bases, J lost 7 bases, and 20 bases lay in between. CDR3 length: 16 residues. The V gene's germline CDR1 is GTSNPN and CDR2 SVGIG (reference sequence). The CDR3 DNA reads as TGTGCCTGGAGTCGGGACAGGACGGGGGGACACGGGGAGCTGTTTTTT. Protein sequence: CAWSRDRTGGHGELFF.

This clonotype was detected only a few times. The chain's CDR3 is CASSPPRRGVNEQFF. The CDR3 DNA reads as TGTGCCAGCAGCCCCCCTCGTCGGGGAGTCAATGAGCAGTTCTTC. The chain carries TRBV11-1 and TRBJ2-1; a weak D match, TRBD2 (5 bases). V lost 5 bases to trimming and J lost 6 bases, with 17 bases between them. The CDR3 spans 15 residues. Germline assignment: CDR1 SGHAT and CDR2 FQDESV (reference sequence).

This clonotype was counted between two and nine times. The chain is built from TRBV5-1 and TRBJ2-1; 8 bases are shared with TRBD1. The germline gives CDR1 SGHRS, CDR2 YFSETQ. With V trimmed by 4 bases and J by 6 bases, 9 bases remained unmatched. The CDR3 covers 15 residues. The CDR3 loop reads CASSTGQGVLNEQFF. In DNA, the CDR3 is TGCGCCAGCAGCACCGGACAGGGCGTCCTCAATGAGCAGTTCTTC.

The V and J genes are TRBV2 and TRBJ2-1, with D perhaps TRBD2 (6 bases). V gave up 2 bases and J gave up 8 bases, with 22 bases separating them. CDR3 length equals 17 residues. CDR1 SNHLY and CDR2 FYNNEI come from the germline V gene. The DNA of the CDR3 is TGTGCCAGCAGTGAATATGCTGGGGGACTCATTTCTCATGAGCAGTTCTTC. It encodes CASSEYAGGLISHEQFF.

This chain uses TRBV6-5 with TRBJ2-2; no clear D gene. The ends were cut back, 6 bases at V and 6 bases at J, with 8 bases in the middle. There are 12 residues in the CDR3. The germline V gene has CDR1 MNHEY and CDR2 SVGAGI. CDR3 region: CASSYDAGELFF. In DNA form, the CDR3 reads TGTGCCAGCAGCTACGATGCCGGGGAGCTGTTTTTT.

This clonotype was seen ten or more times. The chain employs TRBV5-1 and TRBJ1-6; tentative D call: TRBD1 (6 bases). Germline values: CDR1 SGHRS, CDR2 YFSETQ. The CDR3 runs 14 residues. The V end was cut by 4 bases, the J end by 5 bases, with 10 bases between. CDR3 in amino acids: CASSGGHDNSPLHF. CDR3 sequence (DNA): TGCGCCAGCAGCGGGGGACACGATAATTCACCCCTCCACTTT.